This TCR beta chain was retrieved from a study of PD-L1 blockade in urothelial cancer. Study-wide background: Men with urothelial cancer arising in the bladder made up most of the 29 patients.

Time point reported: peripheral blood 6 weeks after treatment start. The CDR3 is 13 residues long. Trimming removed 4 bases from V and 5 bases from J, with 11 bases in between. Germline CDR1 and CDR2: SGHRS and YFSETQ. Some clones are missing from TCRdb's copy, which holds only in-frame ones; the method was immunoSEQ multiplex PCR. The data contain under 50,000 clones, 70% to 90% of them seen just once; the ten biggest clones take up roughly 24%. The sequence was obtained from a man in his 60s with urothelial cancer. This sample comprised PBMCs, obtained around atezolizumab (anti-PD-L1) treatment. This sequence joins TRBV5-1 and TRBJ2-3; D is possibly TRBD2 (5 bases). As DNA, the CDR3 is TGCGCCAGCAGCGCCCGGGAAGGAGATACGCAGTATTTT. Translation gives CASSAREGDTQYF.